This TCR beta chain was documented in a study of beta chain features in type 1 diabetes (dated by TCRdb to the late 2010s). General notes on the study: No differences in mean age, gender distribution, total cell number or subset yield were found between patients and healthy donors. Regulatory and stem cell-like memory subsets were isolated from only 8 patients and roughly eight healthy donors, whereas naive and central memory subsets came from all 30 or so donors. The study compared the TCRB repertoires of sorted circulating CD4+ T cell subsets in recently diagnosed type 1 diabetes patients with those in matched healthy donors. Across all samples, 107,917,701 sorted cells were examined, and cell number per subset correlated strongly with RNA yield.

The entire isolated RNA was reverse transcribed using the High Capacity cDNA Reverse Transcription Kit, and thus expressed TCRB transcripts were sequenced. Deep immunoSEQ sequencing was applied to naive, central memory and regulatory T cell samples, giving an average of approximately 3.8 million total reads per sample. Sorted cells were lysed in RLT buffer, and RNA was extracted using DNase-treated RNeasy Micro or Mini kits according to cell number. To prevent cross-contamination, every cell subset was processed on its own, while patient and healthy donor samples were processed together. Using the immunoSEQ multiplex PCR, TCRB sequences were amplified from cDNA into 87-bp fragments spanning the CDR3 region. The amplicons were sequenced using the Illumina HiSeq platform. For the original study's pipeline: Synthetic template baselines were used to correct PCR bias computationally, reads within Hamming distance 2 were collapsed, and singletons that could not be merged were discarded. Reads were aligned to IMGT to assign V, D and J genes, CDR3 length, and insertions or deletions at six rearrangement sites. Within each subset, clonotype counts were normalized to sorted cell number, and only after that were true diversity and Gini coefficients computed with the tcR R package. The overlap coefficient, calculated on TCRB nucleotide sequences, was used to quantify repertoire sharing. As a proxy for the pre-selection repertoire, out-of-frame TCRB sequences from naive cells were analyzed. TCRdb limited this immuneACCESS table to in-frame rearrangements with V and J called. A share of clones is missing; checked studies link under half to unresolved V genes, and the rest is unexplained. From that table come the V and J calls and clone size; the DNA was used to work out D and trimming. A total of roughly 340,000 clones appear in this sample, roughly 14% of them only once. The top ten hold around 0.016% of the sample.

Spanning cysteine to phenylalanine, the CDR3 consists of 16 amino acids. Only the CDR3 region is kept as DNA, spanning 48 bases read in frame from base 1. V loses 1 base of germline sequence and J loses 0 bases, and the interval between the two ends is 10 bases. For CDR1 and CDR2, the germline V gene (reference sequence) lists LNHDA and SQIVND. This clone was found a few times. Which antigen it targets is not known. No much larger clone exists at a distance of one base, and base qualities are not known. Each donor gave one peripheral blood draw, approximately 110 mL on average, collected into heparinised tubes. Naive, central memory, regulatory and stem cell-like memory CD4+ T cells were sorted on a BD FACSAria II using a panel including CD45RO, CCR7, CD25, CD127, CD95 and CD27. A purity above 95% was achieved for all sorted populations. Right away, PBMCs were isolated by Lymphoprep density gradient centrifugation and were stained directly, with no culture step. So that batch effects would be minimized, each experiment stained and sorted samples in pairs, pairing one healthy donor with one patient.

Beyond this particular receptor, the publication reports: Type 1 diabetes patients showed a moderate but significant shortening of TCRB CDR3 length in all four CD4+ subsets. PCR might favor shorter templates, but patient and control samples were amplified and corrected together, so any skew would affect both groups equally. Sequencing cDNA rather than genomic DNA could over-represent highly expressing activated cells, although activation and CD3 levels did not differ between groups. Fewer insertions and more nucleotide deletions at VDJ recombination sites were observed in patients with type 1 diabetes, implying thymic rearrangement abnormalities. Because the HLA sub-analyses included only small numbers of individuals, any influence of HLA type on TCRB rearrangement was left unresolved. Naive, central memory and regulatory TCRB repertoires appeared more similar among patients than among healthy donors.

The receptor chain draws on TRBV19 and TRBJ2-1, with TRBD2 perhaps the D gene, on 6 matching bases. The sequence was obtained from a woman in her late teens or twenties with type 1 diabetes. Sequencing was performed on naive CD4+ T cells from blood. The intended sense of this specimen's cell subset or site label: true naive CD4+ T cells. The DNA reads TGTGCCAGTAGTATAGTTGGAGCGGGCTCCTACAATGAGCAGTTCTTC. Its translation is CASSIVGAGSYNEQFF.